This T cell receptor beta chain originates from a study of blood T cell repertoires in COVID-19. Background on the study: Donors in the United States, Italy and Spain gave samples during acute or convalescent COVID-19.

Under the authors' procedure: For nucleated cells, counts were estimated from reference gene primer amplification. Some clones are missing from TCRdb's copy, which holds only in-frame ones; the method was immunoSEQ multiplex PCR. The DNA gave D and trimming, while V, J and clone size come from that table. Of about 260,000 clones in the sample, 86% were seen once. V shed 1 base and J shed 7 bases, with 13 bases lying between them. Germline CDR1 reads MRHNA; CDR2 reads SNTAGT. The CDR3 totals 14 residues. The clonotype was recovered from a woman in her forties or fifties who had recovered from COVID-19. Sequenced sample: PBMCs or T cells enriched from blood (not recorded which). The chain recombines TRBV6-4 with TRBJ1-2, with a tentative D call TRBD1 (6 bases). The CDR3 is CASSDFPRTVGYTF. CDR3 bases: TGTGCCAGCAGTGACTTCCCTAGGACAGTTGGCTACACCTTC.